Below, 18 T cell receptor beta chains from the same sample are listed, as sequenced in a study of T cells after yellow fever vaccination. MiXCR was run by TCRdb on the 5' RACE reads, yielding one entry per CDR3 protein. The data show 350,000 to 550,000 distinct CDR3 sequences, with approximately 19% seen just once and 15% to 20% held by the top ten. The sample here was PBMCs, taken before the yellow fever booster vaccination. Every receptor here comes from a man younger than 30 who received the YFV17D yellow fever vaccine.

CDR3 DNA sequence: TGCAGCGTTGCGAAAGGACTCGTAGCTAACTATGGCTACACCTTC. This translates into CSVAKGLVANYGYTF. This chain joins TRBV29-1 and TRBJ1-2; no definite D call. Trimming took 4 bases from V and 0 from J, leaving 15 bases between them. In germline, CDR1 is SQVTM, CDR2 ANQGSEA. The CDR3 is 15 residues long.

CDR3 sequence (DNA): TGTGCCAGCAGCTCCGGGGGCACGGCAGATACGCAGTATTTT. Translated, it gives CASSSGGTADTQYF. The chain has TRBV7-3 and TRBJ2-3; TRBD1 or TRBD2 may be the D gene (6 bases each). This CDR3 is built from 14 residues. Germline lookup yields CDR1 SGHTA and CDR2 FQGTGA. With 4 bases removed from V and 4 bases from J, the gap between germline ends came to 12 bases.

The chain combines TRBV29-1 with TRBJ2-3, with TRBD1 as a possible D gene (5 bases). The CDR3 is 13 amino acids. Trimming shortened V by 3 bases and J by 4 bases, and 11 bases separated the two germline ends. Germline V gene sequence: CDR1 SQVTM, CDR2 ANQGSEA. This CDR3 reads CSVEDTMSDTQYF. CDR3 DNA sequence: TGCAGCGTTGAGGACACGATGTCAGATACGCAGTATTTT.

This rearrangement joins TRBV5-1 to TRBJ2-3, with D possibly matching TRBD1 (6 bases). V gave up 4 bases and J gave up 5 bases, with 17 bases separating them. Per germline, CDR1 SGHRS and CDR2 YFSETQ. CDR3 length: 15 residues. Here the CDR3 DNA reads TGCGCCAGCAGCCCGCCGACAGGCCAGGAAGATACGCAGTATTTT. It encodes CASSPPTGQEDTQYF. Variable domain in full (rest from reference TRBV5-1 and TRBJ2-3): KAGVTQTPRYLIKTRGQQVTLSCSPISGHRSVSWYQQTPGQGLQFLFEYFSETQRNKGNFPGRFSGRQFSNSRSEMNVSTLELGDSALYLCASSPPTGQEDTQYFGPGTRLTVL.

The chain uses TRBV4-3 and TRBJ1-2; weak D call: TRBD1 (6 bases). V was pared by 0 bases and J by 8 bases, with 13 bases between. Germline assignment: CDR1 LGHNA and CDR2 YSLEER. The CDR3 sequence is 14 residues long. CDR3 sequence (DNA): TGCGCCAGCAGCCAAGATAGGGGGATGAGCGGCTACACCTTC. Its translation: CASSQDRGMSGYTF.

This chain joins TRBV12-3 or TRBV12-4 and TRBJ1-1, with D maybe TRBD1 (6 bases). The CDR3 has 11 amino acids. The V end lost 8 bases, the J end lost 7 bases, and 11 bases lay between the germline ends. The CDR3 spells CASGEGDEAFF. The CDR3 DNA reads as TGTGCCAGCGGGGAGGGGGATGAAGCTTTCTTT.

This clonotype was detected many times. J is TRBJ2-1 and V is TRBV12-3 or TRBV12-4; D perhaps matches TRBD2 (6 bases). This CDR3 contains 12 residues. Deletions cut 6 bases from V and 8 bases from J, with 11 bases between. The CDR3 DNA is TGTGCCAGCAGCTCACGCGGGGATGAGCAGTTCTTC. It encodes CASSSRGDEQFF.

This clonotype was picked up a small number of times. This sequence joins TRBV12-3 or TRBV12-4 and TRBJ1-2; 7 bases fit TRBD1. The CDR3 is 15 residues long. The J segment lost 2 bases and the V segment lost 6 bases, leaving 9 bases of the junction unmatched. In nucleotides, the CDR3 is TGTGCCAGCAGGGAAACAGGGGATCCGAACTATGGCTACACCTTC. Translating gives CASRETGDPNYGYTF.

This clonotype showed up just a few times. This chain joins TRBV11-2 and TRBJ1-6; D possibly corresponds to TRBD1 (6 bases). CDR1 and CDR2 from the germline V gene are SGHAT and FQNNGV. Trimming cost V 5 bases and J 9 bases, with 17 bases left between them. The CDR3 sequence is 15 residues long. CDR3 bases: TGTGCCAGCAGCCGAGGGGGGGGCCGGGGTTCACCCCTCCACTTT. Translation: CASSRGGGRGSPLHF.

In its sample, this clonotype was seen a few times. The CDR3 DNA follows: TGCGCCAGCAGCTTGGGACGGTCTAATGAAAAACTGTTTTTT. It specifies CASSLGRSNEKLFF. This rearrangement joins TRBV5-1 to TRBJ1-4, with D hard to call. This CDR3 has 14 amino acids. With 0 bases removed from V and 3 bases from J, the gap between germline ends came to 6 bases. In germline, CDR1 is SGHRS, CDR2 YFSETQ.

This clonotype has just a few counts. V and J are TRBV27 and TRBJ2-1; 12 bases agree with TRBD2. The CDR3 covers 13 residues. In germline, CDR1 is MNHEY, CDR2 SMNVEV (reference sequence). After removal of 5 bases from V and 10 bases from J, the junction contained 3 bases not matched to a gene. The CDR3 DNA is TGTGCCAGCAGTCGAGGACTAGCGGGGGAGCAGTTCTTC. Translated, it gives CASSRGLAGEQFF.

This clonotype was seen only a few times. The V call is TRBV12-3 or TRBV12-4, the J call TRBJ2-7; 10 nucleotides line up with TRBD1. The CDR3 loop spans 13 amino acids. V was clipped by 5 bases and J by 9 bases; unmatched bases: 7. CDR3 coding DNA: TGTGCCAGCAGTCCGGACAGGGGGTTTGCGCAGTACTTC. Encoded protein: CASSPDRGFAQYF.

The sample holds a few counts of this clonotype. This chain links TRBV2 with TRBJ2-3; 11 nucleotides line up with TRBD2. Trimming removed 1 base from V and 1 base from J; junction bases left unmatched: 10. This CDR3 spans 19 amino acids. Looked up from germline, CDR1 is SNHLY and CDR2 is FYNNEI. The CDR3 reads CASSEVGSSGGARTDTQYF. The CDR3 DNA is TGTGCCAGCAGTGAAGTGGGTAGTAGCGGGGGGGCGCGCACAGATACGCAGTATTTT. The full variable domain, with the rest looked up from reference TRBV2 and TRBJ2-3, is EPEVTQTPSHQVTQMGQEVILRCVPISNHLYFYWYRQILGQKVEFLVSFYNNEISEKSEIFDDQFSVERPDGSNFTLKIRSTKLEDSAMYFCASSEVGSSGGARTDTQYFGPGTRLTVL.

This clonotype was seen only once. V usage is TRBV12-3 or TRBV12-4 and J usage is TRBJ1-3, with unresolved D. There are 15 residues in the CDR3. Trimming took off 3 bases at V and 2 bases at J, with 11 bases between the two ends. The CDR3 bases are TGTGCCAGCAGTTTGGTGTTGGAGGCTGGAAACACCATATATTTT. This translates into CASSLVLEAGNTIYF.

The chain employs TRBV5-1 and TRBJ2-1, with 9 bases aligning to TRBD1. Trimming at V came to 3 bases and at J to 6 bases, leaving 7 bases not matched to a gene. CDR1 and CDR2 from the germline V gene are SGHRS and YFSETQ. The CDR3 runs 15 residues. This CDR3 reads CASSSPGQGGNEQFF. In DNA, the CDR3 is TGCGCCAGCAGCTCCCCGGGACAGGGAGGCAATGAGCAGTTCTTC.

Only a few counts were recorded for this clonotype. The V call is TRBV10-3, the J call TRBJ2-7; D gene ambiguous. CDR1 is ENHRY and CDR2 is SYGVKD in the germline V gene. V dropped 4 bases and J dropped 6 bases, with 10 bases sitting between them. CDR3 length equals 12 residues. This chain's CDR3 is CAISGQDGEQYV. Written as DNA, the CDR3 is TGTGCCATCAGTGGGCAAGACGGCGAGCAGTACGTC.

The chain uses TRBV15 and TRBJ2-1, with D possibly matching TRBD1 (6 bases). CDR1 and CDR2 (germline): LNHNV, YYDKDF (reference sequence). The CDR3 is made up of 14 amino acids. V lost 4 bases and J lost 3, with 10 bases in between. The CDR3 loop reads CATSKGEFYNEQFF. The CDR3 DNA reads TGTGCCACCAGCAAGGGGGAGTTCTACAATGAGCAGTTCTTC. The full variable domain, in which reference TRBV15 and TRBJ2-1 provide the parts outside the CDR3, is DAMVIQNPRYQVTQFGKPVTLSCSQTLNHNVMYWYQQKSSQAPKLLFHYYDKDFNNEADTPDNFQSRRPNTSFCFLDIRSPGLGDTAMYLCATSKGEFYNEQFFGPGTRLTVL.

This clonotype was counted between two and nine times. This chain uses TRBV20-1 with TRBJ2-7; D is possibly TRBD2 (6 bases). The CDR3 consists of 15 residues. CDR1 and CDR2 from the germline V gene are DFQATT and SNEGSKA (reference sequence). V was shortened by 0 bases and J by 0 bases, with 12 bases between the two germline ends. The CDR3 DNA follows: TGCAGTGCTAGAGATGACCGGGGGAGCTCCTACGAGCAGTACTTC. Protein product: CSARDDRGSSYEQYF.